This T cell receptor (beta chain) was retrieved from a study of CD8+ T cells in alopecia areata. Broader study findings: Throughout tofacitinib, many expanded lesional clones continued to persist in scalp and blood.

This clone turned up a few times. Its antigen remains unknown. The V gene end was trimmed by 7 bases and the J gene end by 6 bases; junction bases not matched to a gene: 16. Looked up from germline, CDR1 is SQVTM and CDR2 is ANQGSEA. The CDR3 is made up of 15 amino acids. Described treatment: oral pan-JAK inhibitor, 5-10 mg twice daily. Patients with alopecia areata provided lesional scalp punch biopsies as well as peripheral blood. cDNA reverse transcribed from extracted RNA served as the sequencing template. Measured with immunoSEQ multiplex PCR; TCRdb has only the in-frame clones, and not every one. The sample has around 70,000 clones, around 30% seen once.

This receptor was identified in a human donor with alopecia areata. The gene calls are TRBV29-1 and TRBJ2-3; 7 bases fit TRBD2. Here the sequenced sample was CD8+ T cells sorted from blood, taken at week 4, from a patient treated with tofacitinib. CDR3 residues: CSATPGTILRDTQYF. The CDR3 DNA reads TGCAGCGCCACCCCCGGGACTATCCTCAGGGATACGCAGTATTTT.